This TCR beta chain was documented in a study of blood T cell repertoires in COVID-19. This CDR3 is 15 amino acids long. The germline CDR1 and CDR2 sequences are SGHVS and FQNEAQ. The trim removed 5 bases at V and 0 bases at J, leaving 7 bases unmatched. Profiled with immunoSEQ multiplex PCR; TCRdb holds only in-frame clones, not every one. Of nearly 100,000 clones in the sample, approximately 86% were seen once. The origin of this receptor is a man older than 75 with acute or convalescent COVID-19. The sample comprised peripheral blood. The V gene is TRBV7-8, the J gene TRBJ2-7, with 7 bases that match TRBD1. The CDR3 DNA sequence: TGTGCCAGCAGCCGAGGGGGCGGACCCTCCTACGAGCAGTACTTC. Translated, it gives CASSRGGGPSYEQYF. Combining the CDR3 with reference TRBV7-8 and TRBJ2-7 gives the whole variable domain GAGVSQSPRYKVAKRGQDVALRCDPISGHVSLFWYQQALGQGPEFLTYFQNEAQLDKSGLPSDRFFAERPEGSVSTLKIQRTQQEDSAVYLCASSRGGGPSYEQYFGPGTRLTVT.